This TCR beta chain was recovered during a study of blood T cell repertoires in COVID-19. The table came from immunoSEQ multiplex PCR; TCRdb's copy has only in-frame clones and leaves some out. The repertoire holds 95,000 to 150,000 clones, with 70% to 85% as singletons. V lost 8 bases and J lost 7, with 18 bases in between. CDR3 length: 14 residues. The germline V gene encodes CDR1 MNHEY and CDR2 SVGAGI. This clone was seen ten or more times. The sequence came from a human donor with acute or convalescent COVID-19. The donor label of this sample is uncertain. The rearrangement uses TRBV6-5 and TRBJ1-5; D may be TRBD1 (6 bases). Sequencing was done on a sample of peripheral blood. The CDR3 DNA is TGTGCCAGCGAGTACTCAAGCAGGGGCCAGCCCCAGCATTTT. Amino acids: CASEYSSRGQPQHF.